Below, 4 T cell receptor beta chains from the same sample are listed, as sequenced in a study of human T cells and chemical hapten exposure. Noted time point: patch test 3, about 24 weeks after DPC sensitization. Treatment in this sample: therapeutic diphenylcyclopropenone sensitization with weekly scalp DPC. MiXCR, applied by TCRdb to the RACE reads, yields one record per CDR3 protein. Among 90,000 to 110,000 distinct CDR3 sequences listed, 34% were seen once. The specimen was whole blood, collected in connection with sensitization to the hapten diphenylcyclopropenone (DPC). The receptors here all came from a man aged 35 to 55 with alopecia areata. Some clones in this sample may be carry-over from other donors' samples.

This chain joins TRBV9 and TRBJ2-1, with TRBD2 matching over 9 bases. Losses at the gene ends were 0 bases for V and 4 bases for J; bases not matched to a gene: 2. The V gene's germline CDR1 is SGDLS and CDR2 YYNGEE. This CDR3 region has 15 residues. The CDR3 loop reads CASSVGLAEYNEQFF. CDR3 coding DNA: TGTGCCAGCAGCGTAGGACTAGCGGAATACAATGAGCAGTTCTTC. Full variable domain (outside the CDR3, taken from reference TRBV9 and TRBJ2-1): DSGVTQTPKHLITATGQRVTLRCSPRSGDLSVYWYQQSLDQGLQFLIQYYNGEERAKGNILERFSAQQFPDLHSELNLSSLELGDSALYFCASSVGLAEYNEQFFGPGTRLTVL.

The chain has TRBV18 and TRBJ1-1; no clear D. V was cut by 3 bases and J by 5 bases, with 16 bases left in between. The germline V gene has CDR1 KGHSH and CDR2 LQKENI. The CDR3 runs 15 residues. DNA for the CDR3: TGTGCCAGCTCACCTCTTTCGCAGGTTCGAACTGAAGCTTTCTTT. Translated, it gives CASSPLSQVRTEAFF.

This clonotype has only a few counts. The CDR3 DNA is TGTGCCAGCAGCCAGGGACAGGGATGGGGAGAGACCCAGTACTTC. This encodes CASSQGQGWGETQYF. The gene calls are TRBV7-2 and TRBJ2-5; 9 positions agree with TRBD1. CDR1 SGHTA and CDR2 FQGNSA come from the germline V gene. After removal of 5 bases from V and 4 bases from J, the junction contained 8 bases not matched to a gene. There are 15 residues in the CDR3.

This clonotype has just a few counts. This chain connects TRBV24-1 to TRBJ2-1, with a tentative D call TRBD1 (5 bases). This CDR3 has 14 amino acids. Germline CDR1 and CDR2: KGHDR and SFDVKD. Deletions cut 7 bases from V and 6 bases from J, with 15 bases between. The CDR3 DNA reads as TGTGCCACCAGCATGCCCGACAGCGCCAATGAGCAGTTCTTC. Protein sequence: CATSMPDSANEQFF.